The clone carrying this T cell receptor (beta chain) was found many times. Its target is unknown. V trimming: 0 bases; J trimming: 2 bases; junction bases outside the gene matches: 0. This CDR3 comprises 15 residues. Germline CDR1 and CDR2: LNHNV and YYDKDF (reference sequence). Authors of the study amplified TCR beta CDR3 regions from RNA transcripts. The HTBI set primed first-round TCR CDR3 RT-PCR. TCRdb recomputed calls from the multiplex PCR reads with MiXCR, one row per CDR3 protein. The sample yields about 740,000 distinct CDR3 sequences, approximately 15% seen once. This record belongs to a study of T cells in Graves' hyperthyroidism and ophthalmopathy. Whole-study results and caveats: Patients with ophthalmopathy were separated from those with stable hyperthyroidism by a 13 V-J model. Blood held most thyroid clonotypes expanded above 0.001 frequency.

Absence of ophthalmopathy progression within 18 months defined stable Graves' hyperthyroidism. Disease duration under 2 months; hyperthyroidism patients were aged 18 to 65. The sample consisted of blood. This chain links TRBV15 with TRBJ1-2; TRBD1 matches at 10 bases. The sequence derives from a woman between 18 and 30 years old with Graves' hyperthyroidism. The CDR3 region has the DNA TGTGCCACCAGCAGAGAGGGACAGGGGAACTATGGCTACACCTTC. Protein: CATSREGQGNYGYTF. Full variable domain (missing parts from reference TRBV15 and TRBJ1-2): DAMVIQNPRYQVTQFGKPVTLSCSQTLNHNVMYWYQQKSSQAPKLLFHYYDKDFNNEADTPDNFQSRRPNTSFCFLDIRSPGLGDTAMYLCATSREGQGNYGYTFGSGTRLTVV.